Listed below are T cell receptor beta chains from one sample, sequenced in a study of shared clonotypes between healthy human individuals. Using immunoSEQ multiplex PCR, the repertoire was profiled, and TCRdb retains in-frame clones only, with some absent. Among about 1,800,000 clones listed, about 95% were seen once. Sequenced input: naive CD8+ T cells sorted from blood. All receptors come from a man younger than 35 in good health. CDR3s include the opening cysteine and the closing phenylalanine or tryptophan. The order of the fields is D gene, V gene, CDR3 length, CDR3 protein. D genes are given only for firm matches.

-	TRBV9	14	CASSVGGTPYEQYF
-	TRBV5-1	14	CASSSRGVGYEQYF
-	TRBV9	15	CASSVAGEGGYEQYF
TRBD2	TRBV27	14	CASSLAGVDNEQFF
TRBD1	TRBV7-9	17	CASSFADRLSGANVLTF
-	TRBV4-3	14	CASSRDELADTQYF
-	TRBV6-1	16	CASSEEGGPYRPEAFF
-	TRBV10-2	14	CASSESGRGGEAFF
-	TRBV7-2	14	CASSLIGLDHEQYF
TRBD2	TRBV7-2	15	CASSPGLAGGHEQYF
-	TRBV13	15	CASSETGGTNEKLFF
-	TRBV28	18	CASSPTPPLVSSNQPQHF
TRBD2	TRBV4-1	16	CASSQHSGSSYNEQFF
TRBD1	TRBV6-1	13	CASSAGTGDGYTF
-	TRBV15	13	CATSTGAGNTIYF
-	TRBV27	15	CASSLGVGGTDTQYF
-	TRBV4-1	17	CASSQDQWQGLDLPLHF
TRBD1	TRBV5-1	15	CASSETGFSSYEQYF
TRBD2	TRBV11-2	15	CASSFTAGGQETQYF
-	TRBV7-9	13	CASSYESSVTQYF
TRBD2	TRBV4-1	15	CASSRTQREQDEQYF
-	TRBV11-1	13	CASSYRPVYEQYF